This TCR beta chain was recorded in a study of OX40 agonist ivuxolimab in advanced cancers. Repertoires were generated with immunoSEQ multiplex PCR, while TCRdb's copy carries only in-frame clones and drops some. The sample lists around 44,000 clones; around 86% were seen once. Trimming took 3 bases from V and 4 from J; bases not matched to a gene: 2. Germline V gene data show CDR1 as SQVTM and CDR2 as ANQGSEA. The CDR3 is made up of 15 amino acids. The genes are TRBV29-1 and TRBJ2-1; 14 positions match TRBD2. The sample in question was CD4+ or CD8+ T cells sorted from blood, obtained in a trial of the OX40 agonist ivuxolimab. The source of this sequence is an adult with an advanced solid tumor such as melanoma, head and neck, liver or kidney cancer. The CDR3: CSVDRTSGGYNEQFF. The CDR3 DNA is TGCAGCGTTGATCGGACTAGCGGGGGGTACAATGAGCAGTTCTTC.